These T cell receptor beta chains were read from a single sample in a study of response to subunit inactivated influenza vaccine. TCRdb redid the calling of the RT-PCR reads with MiXCR, one entry per CDR3 protein. The profile covers 250,000 to 350,000 distinct CDR3 sequences, with approximately 21% appearing a single time and 9% to 12% taken by the ten largest. Source: PBMCs from blood, taken about 19 months after vaccination. The source is a man aged 45-69 years who received an inactivated influenza vaccine. Each CDR3 is given with its conserved first and last residue. D genes are given only for firm matches. Clone size is shown for a subset of rows, as once, few, many or a class of expanded clone.

D | size | J | V | CDR3 | DNA
TRBD2 | few | TRBJ2-7 | TRBV7-2 | CASSLAGGGGSYEQYF | TGTGCCAGCAGCTTAGCGGGCGGGGGGGGATCCTACGAGCAGTACTTC
TRBD2 | NA | TRBJ2-2 | TRBV20-1 | CSARNSGRNTGELFF | TGCAGTGCTAGAAATAGCGGGAGGAACACCGGGGAGCTGTTTTTT
NA | many | TRBJ1-1 | TRBV5-1 | CASSLRSLSRLNTEAFF | TGCGCCAGCAGCCTACGATCGCTTAGTCGCTTGAACACTGAAGCTTTCTTT
TRBD1 | NA | TRBJ1-6 | TRBV6-1 | CASSANRGQRNSPLHF | TGTGCCAGCAGTGCAAACAGGGGGCAACGTAATTCACCCCTCCACTTT
NA | few | TRBJ1-2 | TRBV6-5 | CASSYIRDPYGYTF | TGTGCCAGCAGTTATATCCGGGACCCCTATGGCTACACCTTC
TRBD1 | NA | TRBJ1-2 | TRBV19 | CASTTGGGYTF | TGTGCCAGCACGACAGGGGGGGGCTACACCTTC
NA | few | TRBJ2-7 | TRBV10-3 | CATPPGGPRPSSYEQYF | TGTGCCACCCCCCCTGGGGGGCCACGACCGAGCTCCTACGAGCAGTACTTC
TRBD2 | few | TRBJ2-4 | TRBV12-3/TRBV12-4 | CASTHSGSGIQYF | TGTGCCAGCACCCATAGCGGGAGTGGCATTCAGTACTTC
NA | many | TRBJ1-1 | TRBV27 | CASRLAWANTEAFF | TGTGCCAGCAGATTGGCCTGGGCGAACACTGAAGCTTTCTTT
TRBD2 | NA | TRBJ2-5 | TRBV28 | CASSLLAGRRFQETQYF | TGTGCCAGCAGTTTATTAGCGGGCAGAAGGTTCCAAGAGACCCAGTACTTC
NA | NA | TRBJ1-1 | TRBV3-1 | CASSHLITGLTEAFF | TGTGCCAGCAGCCACCTGATAACAGGGTTGACTGAAGCTTTCTTT
NA | NA | TRBJ2-1 | TRBV20-1 | CSASGQLEQFF | TGCAGTGCTAGCGGACAGCTTGAGCAGTTCTTC
TRBD2 | few | TRBJ2-1 | TRBV20-1 | CSAREAGGHYNEQFF | TGCAGTGCTAGAGAAGCGGGAGGCCACTACAATGAGCAGTTCTTC
TRBD1 | NA | TRBJ1-2 | TRBV7-2 | CASSTRQGSIYGYTF | TGTGCCAGCAGCACCAGACAGGGGAGTATTTATGGCTACACCTTC
TRBD1 | NA | TRBJ2-4 | TRBV5-8 | CASNFPGTGTKNIQYF | TGTGCCAGCAACTTCCCCGGGACAGGGACCAAAAACATTCAGTACTTC
NA | NA | TRBJ1-3 | TRBV10-3 | CAISEFQSSGNTIYF | TGTGCCATCAGTGAGTTCCAGAGCTCTGGAAACACCATATATTTT
TRBD1 | few | TRBJ1-4 | TRBV2 | CASSERGTGNNEKLFF | TGTGCCAGCAGTGAAAGGGGGACAGGGAACAATGAAAAACTGTTTTTT
NA | few | TRBJ2-3 | TRBV5-1 | CATSREGTDTQYF | TGCGCCACCTCAAGGGAAGGTACAGATACGCAGTATTTT
TRBD1 | NA | TRBJ2-7 | TRBV4-3 | CASSQGQGGLYEQYF | TGCGCCAGCAGCCAGGGACAGGGAGGACTGTACGAGCAGTACTTC
TRBD1 | NA | TRBJ1-6 | TRBV6-2/TRBV6-3 | CASSYSTGNSPLHF | TGTGCCAGCAGTTACTCGACAGGGAACTCACCCCTCCACTTT
NA | NA | TRBJ2-7 | TRBV12-3/TRBV12-4 | CASSLNTLGQYF | TGTGCCAGCAGTTTGAACACCTTGGGGCAGTACTTC
NA | few | TRBJ1-4 | TRBV6-5 | CASSYGRGATNEKLFF | TGTGCCAGCAGTTACGGGAGGGGTGCAACTAATGAAAAACTGTTTTTT
TRBD1 | NA | TRBJ1-2 | TRBV20-1 | CSARTTGTGVLYGYTF | TGCAGTGCTAGAACCACCGGGACAGGGGTGTTATATGGCTACACCTTC
NA | few | TRBJ1-1 | TRBV6-5 | CASSHSSEAFF | TGTGCCAGCAGCCACTCCAGTGAAGCTTTCTTT
NA | many | TRBJ1-2 | TRBV20-1 | CSAMAGYTF | TGCAGTGCTATGGCTGGCTACACCTTC
TRBD1 | NA | TRBJ1-1 | TRBV20-1 | CSARGQGGVNTEAFF | TGCAGTGCTAGAGGACAGGGGGGAGTCAACACTGAAGCTTTCTTT
NA | NA | TRBJ2-7 | TRBV6-5 | CASRRDSYEQYF | TGTGCCAGCAGGCGCGACAGTTACGAGCAGTACTTC
TRBD2 | NA | TRBJ2-3 | TRBV4-2 | CASTQRASGGADTQYF | TGTGCCAGCACCCAACGGGCTAGCGGGGGCGCAGATACGCAGTATTTT
TRBD2 | NA | TRBJ2-1 | TRBV7-2 | CASSPAGGVSYNEQFF | TGTGCCAGCAGCCCCGCGGGGGGGGTATCCTACAATGAGCAGTTCTTC
TRBD1 | few | TRBJ2-7 | TRBV6-1 | CASRTDRGTYEQYF | TGTGCCAGCAGAACGGACAGGGGTACGTACGAGCAGTACTTC
NA | few | TRBJ1-5 | TRBV5-5 | CASSLSQNPGGQPQHF | TGTGCCAGCAGCTTGTCCCAAAACCCCGGGGGGCAGCCCCAGCATTTT
NA | NA | TRBJ2-5 | TRBV7-2 | CASSLQGQNQETQYF | TGTGCCAGCAGCTTACAAGGACAGAACCAAGAGACCCAGTACTTC
TRBD1 | NA | TRBJ2-7 | TRBV5-1 | CASSWGTGGYEQYF | TGCGCCAGCAGCTGGGGGACAGGGGGCTACGAGCAGTACTTC
NA | few | TRBJ2-3 | TRBV7-2 | CASSPGTRDTQYF | TGTGCCAGCAGCCCAGGGACCAGGGATACGCAGTATTTT
NA | NA | TRBJ1-4 | TRBV4-1 | CASSQDGSRRREKLFF | TGCGCCAGCAGCCAAGATGGTAGTCGCAGGAGGGAAAAACTGTTTTTT
TRBD1 | NA | TRBJ2-1 | TRBV29-1 | CSVEGQGGLNEQFF | TGCAGCGTTGAGGGACAGGGGGGCCTCAATGAGCAGTTCTTC
NA | many | TRBJ1-6 | TRBV11-2 | CASSSLRAVRNSPLHF | TGTGCCAGCAGCTCCCTAAGGGCAGTCCGAAATTCACCCCTCCACTTT
TRBD1 | NA | TRBJ1-1 | TRBV4-1 | CASSQVTGPEAFF | TGCGCCAGCAGCCAAGTGACAGGGCCTGAAGCTTTCTTT
NA | NA | TRBJ1-3 | TRBV20-1 | CSARRAGGGNTIYF | TGCAGTGCTAGAAGGGCGGGAGGAGGAAACACCATATATTTT
TRBD2 | NA | TRBJ2-1 | TRBV9 | CASSEVYGGSQFF | TGTGCCAGCAGCGAAGTGTACGGCGGGAGTCAGTTCTTC
TRBD2 | few | TRBJ2-1 | TRBV7-9 | CASLLAGENEQFF | TGTGCCAGCCTACTAGCGGGAGAAAATGAGCAGTTCTTC
TRBD2 | NA | TRBJ2-5 | TRBV3-1 | CASSPGLADIQYF | TGTGCCAGCAGCCCCGGACTAGCGGACATACAGTACTTC
NA | many | TRBJ1-4 | TRBV27 | CAAGEGETTNEKLFF | TGTGCTGCGGGGGAGGGAGAAACAACTAATGAAAAACTGTTTTTT
TRBD2 | few | TRBJ2-7 | TRBV11-2 | CASSLVGGGNEQYF | TGTGCCAGCAGCTTAGTCGGCGGGGGGAACGAGCAGTACTTC
NA | few | TRBJ1-2 | TRBV6-2/TRBV6-3 | CASSYGDYGYTF | TGTGCCAGCAGTTACGGAGACTATGGCTACACCTTC
NA | few | TRBJ2-3 | TRBV10-2 | CASGLAPTTDTQYF | TGCGCCAGCGGGCTAGCGCCCACCACAGATACGCAGTATTTT
NA | few | TRBJ1-1 | TRBV20-1 | CSARGVHGTEAFF | TGCAGTGCTAGAGGAGTCCATGGCACTGAAGCTTTCTTT
NA | many | TRBJ1-2 | TRBV28 | CASTEHGAYGYTF | TGTGCCAGCACTGAACACGGCGCCTATGGCTACACCTTC
NA | NA | TRBJ2-3 | TRBV12-3/TRBV12-4 | CASSWLKGGTQYF | TGTGCCAGCAGTTGGCTAAAAGGAGGTACGCAGTATTTT
TRBD1 | few | TRBJ1-4 | TRBV28 | CASSRLDRSNEKLFF | TGTGCCAGCAGCCGATTGGACAGGTCTAATGAAAAACTGTTTTTT
NA | NA | TRBJ2-7 | TRBV29-1 | CSVGASPNEQYF | TGCAGCGTTGGAGCCTCTCCCAACGAGCAGTACTTC
TRBD2 | NA | TRBJ2-5 | TRBV5-1 | CASSGTTSGQETQYF | TGCGCCAGCAGCGGGACGACTAGCGGACAAGAGACCCAGTACTTC
NA | NA | TRBJ1-1 | TRBV5-8 | CASRPAAEAFF | TGTGCCAGCAGACCTGCAGCCGAAGCTTTCTTT
TRBD1 | NA | TRBJ2-1 | TRBV12-3/TRBV12-4 | CASRGQGMGNEQFF | TGTGCCAGCAGGGGACAGGGGATGGGCAATGAGCAGTTCTTC
NA | few | TRBJ1-3 | TRBV5-1 | CASSFEGWGNTIYF | TGCGCCAGCAGCTTTGAAGGTTGGGGAAACACCATATATTTT